Listed here is a single T cell receptor beta chain. The data were obtained in a study of blood T cell repertoires in COVID-19. As for the study in general: Acute and convalescent COVID-19 samples came from the United States, Italy and Spain. The cDNA or gDNA used as material had been derived from T cells, B-cell-depleted T cells, or PBMCs.

The V segment lost 6 bases and the J segment 11 bases; nucleotides outside the gene matches: 15. This CDR3 comprises 16 residues. CDR1 is SGHVS and CDR2 is FQNEAQ in the germline V gene. Original methodology: Cell counts per sample came from amplifying reference gene primers. This table comes from immunoSEQ multiplex PCR, and its TCRdb copy is limited to in-frame clones, with some not included. That table furnishes V, J and clone size, whereas the DNA furnished D and trimming. Here the sample spans 30,000 to 40,000 clones, nearly 90% being singletons. The chain has TRBV7-8 and TRBJ1-6, with TRBD1 identical over 8 bases. The specimen sequenced was peripheral blood. The clonotype was recovered from a man aged 55 to 70 with active or convalescent COVID-19. The CDR3 here is CASRGGQGASSAPLHF. The CDR3 coding sequence is TGTGCCAGCAGAGGGGGGCAGGGGGCGAGTTCTGCACCCCTCCACTTT.